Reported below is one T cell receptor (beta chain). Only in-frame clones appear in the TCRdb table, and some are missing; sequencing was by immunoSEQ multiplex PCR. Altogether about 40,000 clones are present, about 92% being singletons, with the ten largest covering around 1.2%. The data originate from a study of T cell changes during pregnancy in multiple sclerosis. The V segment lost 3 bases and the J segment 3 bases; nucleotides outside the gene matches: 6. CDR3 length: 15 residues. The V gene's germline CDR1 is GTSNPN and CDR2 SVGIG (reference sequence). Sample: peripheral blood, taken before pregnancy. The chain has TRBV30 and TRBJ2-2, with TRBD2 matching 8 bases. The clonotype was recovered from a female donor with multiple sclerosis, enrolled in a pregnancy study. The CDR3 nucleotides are TGTGCCTGGAGGCGAGCGGGAGAATACACCGGGGAGCTGTTTTTT. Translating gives CAWRRAGEYTGELFF.